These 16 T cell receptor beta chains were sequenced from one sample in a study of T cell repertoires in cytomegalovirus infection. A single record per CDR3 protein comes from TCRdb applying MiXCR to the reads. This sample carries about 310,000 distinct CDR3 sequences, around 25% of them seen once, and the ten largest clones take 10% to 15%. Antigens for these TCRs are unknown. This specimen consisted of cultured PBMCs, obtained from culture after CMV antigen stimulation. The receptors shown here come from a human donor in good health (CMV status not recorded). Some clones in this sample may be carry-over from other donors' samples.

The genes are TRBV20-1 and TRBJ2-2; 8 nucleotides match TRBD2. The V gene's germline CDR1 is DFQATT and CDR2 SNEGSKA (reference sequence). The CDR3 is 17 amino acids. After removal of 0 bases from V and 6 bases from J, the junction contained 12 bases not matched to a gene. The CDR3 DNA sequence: TGCAGTGCTAGAGAACCTCGGCCGGGACTAGTGGCCGGGGAGCTGTTTTTT. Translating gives CSAREPRPGLVAGELFF.

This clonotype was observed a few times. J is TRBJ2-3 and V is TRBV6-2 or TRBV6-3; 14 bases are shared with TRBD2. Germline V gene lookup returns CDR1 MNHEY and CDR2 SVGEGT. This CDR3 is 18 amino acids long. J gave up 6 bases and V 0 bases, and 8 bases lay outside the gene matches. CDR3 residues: CASSYSETSGRAGDTQYF. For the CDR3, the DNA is TGTGCCAGCAGTTACTCCGAGACTAGCGGGAGGGCCGGGGATACGCAGTATTTT.

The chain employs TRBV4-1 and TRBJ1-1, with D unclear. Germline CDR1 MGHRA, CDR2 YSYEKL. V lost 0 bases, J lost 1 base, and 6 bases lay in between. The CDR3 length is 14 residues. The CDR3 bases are TGCGCCAGCAGCCAAGATACCCGGAACACTGAAGCTTTCTTT. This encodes CASSQDTRNTEAFF.

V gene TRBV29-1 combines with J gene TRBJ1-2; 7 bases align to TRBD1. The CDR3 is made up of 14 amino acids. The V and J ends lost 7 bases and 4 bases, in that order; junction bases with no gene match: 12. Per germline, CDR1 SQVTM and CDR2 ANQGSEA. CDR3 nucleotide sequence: TGCAGCGCCACACCTCAGGGGGGAGTCTATGGCTACACCTTC. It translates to CSATPQGGVYGYTF.

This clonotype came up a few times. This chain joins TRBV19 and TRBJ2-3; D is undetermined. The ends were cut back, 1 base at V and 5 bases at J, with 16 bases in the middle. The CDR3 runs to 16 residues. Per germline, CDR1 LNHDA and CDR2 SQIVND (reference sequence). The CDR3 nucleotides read TGTGCCAGTAGTATAGTGTTTGGTGATAGCCAAGATACGCAGTATTTT. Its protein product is CASSIVFGDSQDTQYF.

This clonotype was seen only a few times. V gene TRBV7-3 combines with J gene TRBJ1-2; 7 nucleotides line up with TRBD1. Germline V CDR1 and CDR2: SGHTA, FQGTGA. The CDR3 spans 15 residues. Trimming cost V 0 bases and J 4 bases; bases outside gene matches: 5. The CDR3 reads CASSLTGGAGYGYTF. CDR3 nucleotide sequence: TGTGCCAGCAGCTTAACAGGGGGCGCCGGCTATGGCTACACCTTC.

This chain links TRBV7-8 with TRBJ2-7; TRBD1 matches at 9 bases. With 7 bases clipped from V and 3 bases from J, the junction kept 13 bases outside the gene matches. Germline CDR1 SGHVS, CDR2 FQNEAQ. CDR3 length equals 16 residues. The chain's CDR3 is CASIPNTGGGGYEQYV. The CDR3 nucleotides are TGTGCCAGCATCCCGAACACAGGGGGCGGAGGCTACGAGCAGTACGTC.

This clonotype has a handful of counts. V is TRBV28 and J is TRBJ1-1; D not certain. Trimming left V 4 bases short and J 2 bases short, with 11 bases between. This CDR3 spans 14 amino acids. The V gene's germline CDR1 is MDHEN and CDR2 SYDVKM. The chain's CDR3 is CASSSGGLNTEAFF. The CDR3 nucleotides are TGTGCCAGCAGTTCTGGAGGGCTCAACACTGAAGCTTTCTTT.

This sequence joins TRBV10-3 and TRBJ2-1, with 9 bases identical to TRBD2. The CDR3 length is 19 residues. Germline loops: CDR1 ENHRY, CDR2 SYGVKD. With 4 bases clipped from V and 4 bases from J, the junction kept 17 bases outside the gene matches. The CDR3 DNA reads TGTGCCATCAGTGTTGTTGGAGGGCGAGGGACTAGCAGTTACAATGAGCAGTTCTTC. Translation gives CAISVVGGRGTSSYNEQFF.

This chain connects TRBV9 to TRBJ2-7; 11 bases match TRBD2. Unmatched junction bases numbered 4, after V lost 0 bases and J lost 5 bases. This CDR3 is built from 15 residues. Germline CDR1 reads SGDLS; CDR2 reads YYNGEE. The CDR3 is CASSVELAGEHEQYF. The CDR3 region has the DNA TGTGCCAGCAGCGTAGAACTAGCGGGAGAACACGAGCAGTACTTC.

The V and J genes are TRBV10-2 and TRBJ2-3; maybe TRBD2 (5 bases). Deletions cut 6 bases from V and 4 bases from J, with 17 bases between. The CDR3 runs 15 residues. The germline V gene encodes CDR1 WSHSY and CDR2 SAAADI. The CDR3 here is CASSPLEEAPDTQYF. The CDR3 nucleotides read TGCGCCAGCAGCCCTTTGGAGGAAGCGCCAGATACGCAGTATTTT.

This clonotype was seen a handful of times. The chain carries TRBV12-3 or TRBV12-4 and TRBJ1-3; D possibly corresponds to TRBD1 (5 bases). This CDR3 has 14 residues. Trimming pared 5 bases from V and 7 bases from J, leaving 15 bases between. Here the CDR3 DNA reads TGTGCCAGCAGTCGCGATCAGGGTGGTAACACCATATATTTT. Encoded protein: CASSRDQGGNTIYF.

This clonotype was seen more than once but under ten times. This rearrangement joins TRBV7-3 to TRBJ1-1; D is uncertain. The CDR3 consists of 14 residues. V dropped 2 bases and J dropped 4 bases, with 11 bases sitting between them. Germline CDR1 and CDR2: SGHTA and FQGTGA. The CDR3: CASSLGRESTEAFF. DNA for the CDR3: TGTGCCAGCAGCTTAGGGAGGGAAAGCACTGAAGCTTTCTTT.

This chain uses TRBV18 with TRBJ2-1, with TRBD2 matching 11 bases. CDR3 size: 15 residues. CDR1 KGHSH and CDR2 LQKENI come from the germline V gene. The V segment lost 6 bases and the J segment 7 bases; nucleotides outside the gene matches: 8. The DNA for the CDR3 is TGTGCCAGCTCCGGACTAGCGGGTATCTTGAATGAGCAGTTCTTC. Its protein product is CASSGLAGILNEQFF.

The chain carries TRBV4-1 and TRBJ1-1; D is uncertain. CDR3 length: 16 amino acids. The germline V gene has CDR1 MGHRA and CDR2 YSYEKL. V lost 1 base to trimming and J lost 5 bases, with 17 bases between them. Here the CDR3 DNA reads TGCGCCAGCAGCCAAGTGGGGTCAGGCATTGGGACTGAAGCTTTCTTT. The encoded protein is CASSQVGSGIGTEAFF.

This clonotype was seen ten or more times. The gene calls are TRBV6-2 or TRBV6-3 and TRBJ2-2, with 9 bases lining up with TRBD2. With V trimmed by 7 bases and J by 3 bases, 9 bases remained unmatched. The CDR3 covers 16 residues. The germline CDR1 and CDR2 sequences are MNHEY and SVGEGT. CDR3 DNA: TGTGCCAGCATCCTACACCTAGCGGGATACACCGGGGAGCTGTTTTTT. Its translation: CASILHLAGYTGELFF.